The clone carrying this T cell receptor (beta chain) was detected many times. This sample was taken from a study of T cells in Graves' hyperthyroidism and ophthalmopathy. TCR beta CDR3 sequences were amplified from RNA transcripts. Carried out on the TCR CDR3, a first-round RT-PCR used the HTBI primer set. In TCRdb, the multiplex PCR reads were re-called with MiXCR into one record per CDR3 protein. The sample carries approximately 400,000 distinct CDR3 sequences, 15% to 19% recorded once. There are 13 residues in the CDR3. V was pared by 5 bases and J by 2 bases, with 9 bases between. Among the patients, aged 18 to 65, hyperthyroidism was newly diagnosed and had lasted under 2 months.

This TCR came from a woman between 18 and 30 years old with Graves' hyperthyroidism. The V call is TRBV12-3 or TRBV12-4, the J call TRBJ2-5; D call uncertain. Sequencing used blood. The CDR3 region is CASSPGSQETQYF. CDR3 bases: TGTGCCAGCAGTCCAGGTTCGCAAGAGACCCAGTACTTC.